Sequencing of this T cell receptor (beta chain) was carried out in a study of cytomegalovirus exposure and HLA in healthy donors. Use of 60 Vbeta and 13 Jbeta primers characterized the PCR. Assay: immunoSEQ multiplex PCR; the TCRdb copy retains only in-frame clones and omits some. The data contain around 200,000 clones, about 88% of them singletons. This clone was detected once. Germline CDR1 is SGHTA and CDR2 is FQGTGA. The length of the CDR3 is 15 residues. The V end lost 9 bases, the J end lost 0 bases, and 15 bases lay between the germline ends. The receptor's source is a woman in her twenties or thirties in good health and CMV-seronegative. The source material was PBMCs. V gene TRBV7-3 combines with J gene TRBJ1-5; D is possibly TRBD1 (6 bases). In nucleotides, the CDR3 is TGTGCCAGACCCAGGGGTCCCGGTAGCAATCAGCCCCAGCATTTT. Amino acids: CARPRGPGSNQPQHF.